Listed below are T cell receptor beta chains from one sample, sequenced in a study of CD4 T cells in relation to SARS-CoV-2 and coronaviruses. Data came from immunoSEQ multiplex PCR; TCRdb stores just in-frame clones and leaves some out. The profile shows 36,000 or so clones, 70% to 85% of them singletons. These receptors' targets are unknown. Sequenced: memory CD4+ T cells from PBMCs, cultured in vitro. The receptors here all came from an adult with COVID-19. Each CDR3 is given with its conserved first and last residue. A D gene is named only where the DNA matches it firmly.

>TRBV13|13|.|TRBJ2-3
CASSLEGTDTQYF
>TRBV5-5|17|.|TRBJ1-6
CASSPPPGRRAGSPLHF
>TRBV5-1|14|.|TRBJ2-7
CASSLNGGPYEQYF
>TRBV5-4|14|TRBD2|TRBJ2-1
CASSRTSVYNEQFF
>TRBV6-2/TRBV6-3|17|.|TRBJ2-2
CASSRVPGFANTGELFF
>TRBV4-1|15|TRBD1|TRBJ1-6
CASSQGPGQGAKLHF
>TRBV7-2|14|TRBD1|TRBJ2-3
CASSLGQGADTQYF
>TRBV4-2|14|.|TRBJ2-5
CASSQVGDQETQYF
>TRBV7-3|19|.|TRBJ2-1
CASSLAPLGASFGNNEQFF
>TRBV19|14|.|TRBJ2-7
CASSTSTLTYEQYF
>TRBV2|14|TRBD1|TRBJ2-5
CASSEDRGQETQYF
>TRBV5-6|15|TRBD1|TRBJ1-6
CASSLGQGNNSPLHF
>TRBV21-1|18|.|TRBJ2-1
CASSKGAYRALSYNEQFF